This T cell receptor (beta chain) was observed in a study of T cell repertoires in cytomegalovirus infection. Looking at the study overall: The study used recently identified HLA-C-restricted and well-studied HLA-B-restricted CMV epitopes. Through public TCR beta signatures, both CMV infection and matching HLA type were indicated. Findings and limits, study-wide: There were carriers of CMV plus the relevant HLA, and cumulative public TCR beta family frequency identified them. Dominating the ex vivo response were HLA-C-restricted CMV-specific TCR beta clonotypes.

To note about this clonotype: The antigen is not known.

TCRdb independently ran MiXCR on the reads; one entry per CDR3 protein. The data show 310,000 or so distinct CDR3 sequences, approximately 25% seen once. The CDR3 is 14 residues long. V was shortened by 5 bases and J by 6 bases, with 15 bases between the two germline ends. Germline V gene data show CDR1 as SGHTA and CDR2 as FQGNSA. The chain combines TRBV7-2 with TRBJ2-3; no definite D call. This receptor was taken from a human donor in good health (CMV status not recorded). Some clones in this sample may be carry-over from other donors' samples. Specimen: cultured PBMCs, collected from culture after CMV antigen stimulation. In DNA, the CDR3 is TGTGCCAGCAGCCACACTAAAAGCCCCGATACGCAGTATTTT. It codes for CASSHTKSPDTQYF.